The present TCR beta chain was sequenced within a study of shared clonotypes between healthy human individuals. This clone appeared once. Germline V gene sequence: CDR1 SGHRS, CDR2 YFSETQ. V was trimmed by 4 bases and J by 2 bases, leaving 9 bases between them. The CDR3 runs 13 residues. Profiled with immunoSEQ multiplex PCR; TCRdb holds only in-frame clones, not every one. The table lists fewer than 130,000 clones, about 70% of them singletons, with roughly 22% in the top ten. The V and J genes are TRBV5-1 and TRBJ1-1; D unresolved. The source of this sequence is a woman younger than 45 in good health. Input material: memory CD8+ T cells sorted from blood. This sample's subset: CD45RO+ cells pooled with CCR7-negative TemRA cells. The CDR3 loop is CASSPGLNTEAFF. Written as DNA, the CDR3 is TGCGCCAGCAGCCCCGGGTTAAACACTGAAGCTTTCTTT.